This entry lists 9 T cell receptor beta chains sequenced from one sample in a study of T cell responses to AZD1222 COVID-19 vaccine. The assay was immunoSEQ multiplex PCR, and TCRdb's table has in-frame clones only and misses some. The profile shows some 78,000 clones, about four fifths of them singletons. This specimen was peripheral blood, taken 28 days after the second AZD1222 dose. These receptors came from an adult who received the AZD1222 COVID-19 vaccine.

V usage is TRBV28 and J usage is TRBJ2-7; tentatively, D is TRBD2 (5 bases). The CDR3 totals 16 residues. The germline V gene has CDR1 MDHEN and CDR2 SYDVKM. Between the trimmed V and J ends, which lost 5 bases and 3 bases, there was a span of 20 bases. In nucleotides, the CDR3 is TGTGCCAGCAGTCCCAGCCCCGGGGTTGGTTTCTACGAGCAGTACTTC. Residues: CASSPSPGVGFYEQYF.

As regards this clone: One end of the junction varies from germline; a read error may be responsible. The V gene is TRBV3-1 (or the pseudogene TRBV3-2), the J gene TRBJ2-4; TRBD2 matches at 7 bases. The CDR3 has 12 amino acids. Germline CDR1 is LGHDT and CDR2 is YNNKEL (reference sequence). CDR3: CASSQVGGTAHF. The DNA of the CDR3 is TGTGCCAGCAGCCAAGTGGGGGGGACGGCACACTTC.

The chain employs TRBV5-1 and TRBJ1-1; possible D gene TRBD1, 6 bases. The CDR3 covers 11 residues. Between the trimmed V and J ends, which lost 4 bases and 8 bases, there was a span of 9 bases. Germline V gene sequence: CDR1 SGHRS, CDR2 YFSETQ. The CDR3, as DNA: TGCGCCAGCAGCCTCGGGACAGAAGCTTTCTTT. Translating it yields CASSLGTEAFF. Full variable domain (outside the CDR3, taken from reference TRBV5-1 and TRBJ1-1): KAGVTQTPRYLIKTRGQQVTLSCSPISGHRSVSWYQQTPGQGLQFLFEYFSETQRNKGNFPGRFSGRQFSNSRSEMNVSTLELGDSALYLCASSLGTEAFFGQGTRLTVV.

The V and J genes are TRBV28 and TRBJ2-1; 13 bases are a match to TRBD2. Losses at the gene ends were 3 bases for V and 5 bases for J; bases not matched to a gene: 7. The CDR3 consists of 17 residues. Germline CDR1 MDHEN, CDR2 SYDVKM. The CDR3: CASSFRTSGRGDNEQFF. CDR3 nucleotides: TGTGCCAGCAGTTTCAGGACTAGCGGGAGAGGGGACAATGAGCAGTTCTTC.

This clone was detected once. The chain has TRBV20-1 and TRBJ2-3; 9 nucleotides line up with TRBD2. Germline CDR1 reads DFQATT; CDR2 reads SNEGSKA (reference sequence). The CDR3 runs 14 residues. V lost 3 bases and J lost 4; bases outside the gene matches: 5. The CDR3: CSASSGSWADTQYF. The CDR3 nucleotides read TGCAGTGCTAGTAGCGGGAGTTGGGCAGATACGCAGTATTTT.

This sequence joins TRBV30 and TRBJ2-2; D perhaps matches TRBD1 (5 bases). This CDR3 comprises 14 residues. Trimming left V 1 base short and J 4 bases short, with 10 bases between. Germline loops: CDR1 GTSNPN, CDR2 SVGIG (reference sequence). CDR3 bases: TGTGCCTGGAGTGGGCAGGGTGCCACCGGGGAGCTGTTTTTT. Protein product: CAWSGQGATGELFF.

The chain is built from TRBV28 and TRBJ2-1; D is undetermined. This CDR3 comprises 15 residues. The germline gives CDR1 MDHEN, CDR2 SYDVKM. Trimming removed 1 base from V and 7 bases from J, with 14 bases in between. The CDR3 sequence is CASSLFGRMKNEQFF. CDR3 coding DNA: TGTGCCAGCAGTTTATTTGGACGGATGAAGAATGAGCAGTTCTTC. The entire variable domain, with the rest obtained from reference TRBV28 and TRBJ2-1, is as follows: DVKVTQSSRYLVKRTGEKVFLECVQDMDHENMFWYRQDPGLGLRLIYFSYDVKMKEKGDIPEGYSVSREKKERFSLILESASTNQTSMYLCASSLFGRMKNEQFFGPGTRLTVL.

This clone showed up just once. The rearrangement links TRBV27 to TRBJ1-4; 9 bases map to TRBD1. Germline-derived CDR1 and CDR2 are MNHEY and SMNVEV (reference sequence). The CDR3 contains 14 residues. V trimming: 6 bases; J trimming: 8 bases; junction bases outside the gene matches: 7. CDR3 nucleotide sequence: TGTGCCAGCAGCAGTGGGACAGGGTGGGAAAAACTGTTTTTT. The encoded protein is CASSSGTGWEKLFF.

The chain couples TRBV5-1 to TRBJ2-5; either TRBD1 or TRBD2 may fit D (5 bases each). Germline-derived CDR1 and CDR2 are SGHRS and YFSETQ. This CDR3 region has 14 residues. V lost 4 bases and J 4 bases, leaving 14 bases between the germline ends. The CDR3 spells CASSAGSLGETQYF. In DNA form, the CDR3 reads TGCGCCAGCAGCGCAGGGAGTTTGGGAGAGACCCAGTACTTC.